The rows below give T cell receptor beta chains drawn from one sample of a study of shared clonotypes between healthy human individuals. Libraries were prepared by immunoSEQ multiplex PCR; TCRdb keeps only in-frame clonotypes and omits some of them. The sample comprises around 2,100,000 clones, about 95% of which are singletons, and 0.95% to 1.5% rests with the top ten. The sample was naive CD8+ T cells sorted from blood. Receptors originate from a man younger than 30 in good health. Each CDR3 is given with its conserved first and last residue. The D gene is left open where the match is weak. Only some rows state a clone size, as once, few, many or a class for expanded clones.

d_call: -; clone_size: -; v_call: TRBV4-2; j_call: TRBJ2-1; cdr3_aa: CASSQDTGAEEYEQFF; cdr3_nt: TGTGCCAGCAGCCAAGATACGGGGGCCGAGGAGTATGAGCAGTTCTTC
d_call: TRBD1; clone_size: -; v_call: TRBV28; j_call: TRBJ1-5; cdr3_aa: CASSFRQGLNQPQHF; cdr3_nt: TGTGCCAGCAGTTTTCGACAGGGACTGAATCAGCCCCAGCATTTT
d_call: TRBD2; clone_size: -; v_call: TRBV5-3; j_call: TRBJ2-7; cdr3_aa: CARSISGGDVWAEQYF; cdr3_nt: TGTGCCAGAAGCATTAGCGGGGGGGATGTCTGGGCCGAGCAGTACTTC
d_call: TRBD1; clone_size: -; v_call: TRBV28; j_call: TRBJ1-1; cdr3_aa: CASSSRGTGEGTEAFF; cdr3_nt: TGTGCCAGCAGTTCCAGGGGGACAGGGGAGGGCACTGAAGCTTTCTTT
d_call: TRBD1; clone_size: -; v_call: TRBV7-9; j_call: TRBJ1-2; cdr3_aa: CASSSPNRGGNYGYTF; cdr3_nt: TGTGCCAGCAGCTCCCCTAACAGGGGTGGGAACTATGGCTACACCTTC
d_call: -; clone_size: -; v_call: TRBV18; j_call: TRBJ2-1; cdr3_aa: CASSLPRLVNEQFF; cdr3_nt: TGTGCCAGCTCACTACCCCGACTGGTGAATGAGCAGTTCTTC
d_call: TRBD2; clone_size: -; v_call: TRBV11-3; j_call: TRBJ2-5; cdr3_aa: CASTSIGSGGAETQYF; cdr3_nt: TGTGCCAGCACCAGCATCGGTAGCGGGGGGGCGGAGACCCAGTACTTC
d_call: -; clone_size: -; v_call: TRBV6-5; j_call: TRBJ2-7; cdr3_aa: CASSYVGPAYEQYF; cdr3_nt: TGTGCCAGCAGTTACGTTGGGCCTGCCTACGAGCAGTACTTC
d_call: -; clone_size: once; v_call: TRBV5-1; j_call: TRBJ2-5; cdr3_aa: CASSPGLGKLETQYF; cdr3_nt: TGCGCCAGCAGCCCTGGCTTGGGGAAATTAGAGACCCAGTACTTC
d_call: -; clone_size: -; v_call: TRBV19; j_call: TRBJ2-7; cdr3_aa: CASSPQGFFSYEQYF; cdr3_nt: TGTGCCAGTAGCCCGCAGGGGTTTTTCTCCTACGAGCAGTACTTC
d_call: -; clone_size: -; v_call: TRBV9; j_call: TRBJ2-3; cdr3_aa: CASNPGGTDTQYF; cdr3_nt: TGTGCCAGCAACCCGGGGGGCACAGATACGCAGTATTTT
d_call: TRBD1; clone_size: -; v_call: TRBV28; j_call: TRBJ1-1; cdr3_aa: CASSPQAPGGFEAFF; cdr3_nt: TGTGCCAGCAGCCCACAGGCCCCAGGGGGATTTGAAGCTTTCTTT
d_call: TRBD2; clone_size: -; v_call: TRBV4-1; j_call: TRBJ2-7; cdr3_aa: CASSHGLAESSYEQYF; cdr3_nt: TGCGCCAGCAGCCACGGACTAGCGGAGAGCTCCTACGAGCAGTACTTC
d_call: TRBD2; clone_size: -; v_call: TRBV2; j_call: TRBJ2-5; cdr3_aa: CASSEAGREETQYF; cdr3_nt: TGTGCCAGCAGTGAAGCGGGGAGGGAGGAGACCCAGTACTTC
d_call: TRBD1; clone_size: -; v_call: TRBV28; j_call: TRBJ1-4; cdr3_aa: CASSHRGFNEKLFF; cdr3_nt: TGTGCCAGCAGTCACAGGGGGTTTAATGAAAAACTGTTTTTT
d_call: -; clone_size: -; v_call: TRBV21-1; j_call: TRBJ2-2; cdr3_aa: CASSKQGPGELFF; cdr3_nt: TGTGCCAGCAGCAAACAGGGTCCCGGGGAGCTGTTTTTT
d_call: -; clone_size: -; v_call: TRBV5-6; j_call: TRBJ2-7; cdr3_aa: CASSTSGLSYEQYF; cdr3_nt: -
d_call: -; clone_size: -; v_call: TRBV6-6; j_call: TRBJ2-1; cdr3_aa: CASTPSAPNEQFF; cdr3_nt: TGTGCCAGCACTCCCAGCGCGCCCAATGAGCAGTTCTTC
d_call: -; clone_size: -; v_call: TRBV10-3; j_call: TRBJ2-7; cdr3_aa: CAITTPPGEQYF; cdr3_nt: TGTGCCATCACCACGCCTCCGGGCGAGCAGTACTTC
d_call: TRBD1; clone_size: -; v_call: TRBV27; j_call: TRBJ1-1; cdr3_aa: CASSLSPGTGATEAFF; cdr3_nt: TGTGCCAGCAGTTTATCCCCCGGGACAGGGGCCACTGAAGCTTTCTTT
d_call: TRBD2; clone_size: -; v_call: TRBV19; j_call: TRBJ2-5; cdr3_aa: CASSLSREGLQETQYF; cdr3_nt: TGTGCCAGTAGTCTCTCGCGGGAGGGCCTCCAAGAGACCCAGTACTTC
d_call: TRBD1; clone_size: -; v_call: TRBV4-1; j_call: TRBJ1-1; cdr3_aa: CASSLGSQGGTEAFF; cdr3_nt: TGCGCCAGCAGCCTGGGGTCACAGGGGGGCACTGAAGCTTTCTTT
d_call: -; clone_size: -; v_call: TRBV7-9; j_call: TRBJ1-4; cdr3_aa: CASSLVLLGTNNEKLFF; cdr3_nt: TGTGCCAGCAGCTTAGTTTTGCTAGGGACGAATAATGAAAAACTGTTTTTT
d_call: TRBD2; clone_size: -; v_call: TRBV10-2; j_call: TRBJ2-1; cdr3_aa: CASSPQTSGGMFF; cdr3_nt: TGCGCCAGCAGTCCCCAAACTAGCGGGGGTATGTTCTTC
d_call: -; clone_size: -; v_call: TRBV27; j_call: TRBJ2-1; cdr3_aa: CASSFHGGEQFF; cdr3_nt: TGTGCCAGCAGTTTTCATGGGGGTGAGCAGTTCTTC
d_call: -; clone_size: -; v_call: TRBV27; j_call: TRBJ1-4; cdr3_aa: CASSLSGGVNEKLFF; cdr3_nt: TGTGCCAGCAGTTTATCCGGGGGGGTGAATGAAAAACTGTTTTTT
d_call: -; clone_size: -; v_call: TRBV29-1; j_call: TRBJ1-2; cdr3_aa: CSVRELDGGYTF; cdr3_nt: TGCAGCGTTCGTGAGTTGGATGGTGGCTACACCTTC
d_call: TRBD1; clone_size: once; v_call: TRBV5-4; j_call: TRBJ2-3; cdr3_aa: CASSSSQGAGADTQYF; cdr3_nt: TGTGCCAGCAGCTCCTCACAGGGGGCTGGCGCAGATACGCAGTATTTT
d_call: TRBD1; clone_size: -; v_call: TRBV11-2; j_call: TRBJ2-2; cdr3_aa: CASSQGAQGPGELFF; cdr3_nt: TGTGCCAGCAGCCAGGGGGCCCAAGGGCCCGGGGAGCTGTTTTTT
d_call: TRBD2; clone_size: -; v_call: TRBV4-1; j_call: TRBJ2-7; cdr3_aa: CASSQDLSGGEYF; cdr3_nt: TGCGCCAGCAGCCAAGATCTCAGCGGGGGGGAGTACTTC
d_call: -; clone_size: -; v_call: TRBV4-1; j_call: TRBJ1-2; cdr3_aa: CASSQGKFEVSAVYGYTF; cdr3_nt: TGCGCCAGCAGCCAAGGGAAGTTCGAGGTGTCGGCAGTGTATGGCTACACCTTC
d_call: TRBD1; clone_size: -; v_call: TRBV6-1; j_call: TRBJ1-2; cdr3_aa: CASSEWSGGQGGYTF; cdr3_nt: TGTGCCAGCAGTGAATGGTCGGGGGGACAGGGTGGCTACACCTTC
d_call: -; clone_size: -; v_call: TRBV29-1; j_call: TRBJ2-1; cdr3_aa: CSVPSGALNEQFF; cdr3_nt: TGCAGCGTACCCTCAGGGGCTCTCAATGAGCAGTTCTTC
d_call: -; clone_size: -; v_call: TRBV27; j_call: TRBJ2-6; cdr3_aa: CASSPLQVNSGANVLTF; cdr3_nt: TGTGCCAGCAGTCCACTACAGGTTAACTCTGGGGCCAACGTCCTGACTTTC
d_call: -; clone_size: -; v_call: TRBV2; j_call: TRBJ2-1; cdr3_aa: CATQEGYGSYNEQFF; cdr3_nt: TGTGCCACTCAGGAGGGTTATGGGTCCTACAATGAGCAGTTCTTC
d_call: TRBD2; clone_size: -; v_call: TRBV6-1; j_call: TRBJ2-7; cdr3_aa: CASSEGQGLHEQYF; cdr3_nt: TGTGCCAGCAGTGAAGGGCAGGGACTACACGAGCAGTACTTC
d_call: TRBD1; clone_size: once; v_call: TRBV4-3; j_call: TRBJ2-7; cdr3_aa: CASSQDRTGGANEQYF; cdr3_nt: TGCGCCAGCAGCCAAGATAGAACAGGGGGAGCGAACGAGCAGTACTTC
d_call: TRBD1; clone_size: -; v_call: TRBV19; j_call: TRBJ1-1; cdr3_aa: CASRGTGWNTEAFF; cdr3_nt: TGTGCCAGTAGGGGGACAGGTTGGAACACTGAAGCTTTCTTT
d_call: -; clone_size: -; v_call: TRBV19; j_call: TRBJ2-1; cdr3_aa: CASSIPGLSSSYNEQFF; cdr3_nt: TGTGCCAGTAGTATCCCTGGGCTCTCGAGCTCCTACAATGAGCAGTTCTTC
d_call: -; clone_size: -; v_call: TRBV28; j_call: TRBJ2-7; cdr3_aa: CASRGFSYEQYF; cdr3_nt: TGTGCCAGCAGGGGTTTCTCCTACGAGCAGTACTTC
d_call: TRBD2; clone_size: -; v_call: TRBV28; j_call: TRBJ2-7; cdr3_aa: CASSFLSGRAYEQYF; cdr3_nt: TGTGCCAGCAGTTTTTTATCGGGGAGGGCTTACGAGCAGTACTTC
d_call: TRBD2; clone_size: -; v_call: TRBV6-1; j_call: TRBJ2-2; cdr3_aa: CASSEVRLAGTYTNTGELFF; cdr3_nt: TGTGCCAGCAGTGAAGTAAGGCTAGCGGGGACCTATACGAACACCGGGGAGCTGTTTTTT
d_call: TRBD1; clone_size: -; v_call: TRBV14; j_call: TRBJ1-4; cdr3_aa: CASSPTGDEKLFF; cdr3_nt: TGTGCCAGCAGCCCGACAGGGGACGAAAAACTGTTTTTT
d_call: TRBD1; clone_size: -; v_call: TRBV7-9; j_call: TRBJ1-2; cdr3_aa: CASSPGQLDGYTF; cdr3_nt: TGTGCCAGCAGCCCGGGACAGCTTGATGGCTACACCTTC
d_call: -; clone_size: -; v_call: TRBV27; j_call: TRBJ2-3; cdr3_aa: CASSSSEATDTQYF; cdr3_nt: TGTGCCAGCAGTTCGTCAGAAGCCACAGATACGCAGTATTTT
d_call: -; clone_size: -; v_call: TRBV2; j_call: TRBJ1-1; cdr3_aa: CASSDLTGLNTEAFF; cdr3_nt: TGTGCCAGCAGTGACCTGACCGGACTGAACACTGAAGCTTTCTTT
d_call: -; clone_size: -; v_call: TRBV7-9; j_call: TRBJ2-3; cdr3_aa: CASSPPASEDADTQYF; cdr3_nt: TGTGCCAGCAGCCCCCCTGCTAGCGAGGACGCAGATACGCAGTATTTT
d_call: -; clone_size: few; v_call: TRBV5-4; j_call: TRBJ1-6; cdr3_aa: CASSLVGRGKGSPLHF; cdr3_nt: TGTGCCAGCAGCTTGGTTGGCAGAGGAAAGGGTTCACCCCTCCACTTT
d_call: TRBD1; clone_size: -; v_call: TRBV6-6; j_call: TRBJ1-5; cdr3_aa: CASSSQGEMGQPQHF; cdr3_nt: TGTGCCAGCAGTTCTCAGGGGGAAATGGGTCAGCCCCAGCATTTT
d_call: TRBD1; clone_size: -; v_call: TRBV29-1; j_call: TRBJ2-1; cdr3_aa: CSVEPQGVGNEQFF; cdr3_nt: TGCAGCGTTGAACCACAGGGGGTCGGGAATGAGCAGTTCTTC
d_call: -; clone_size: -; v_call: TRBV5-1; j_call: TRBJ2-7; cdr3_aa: CASSLFGGSSYEQYF; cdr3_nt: TGCGCCAGCAGCTTGTTTGGCGGAAGCTCCTACGAGCAGTACTTC
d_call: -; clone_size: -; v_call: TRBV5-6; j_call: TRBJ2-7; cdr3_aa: CASSFSTPRSYEQYF; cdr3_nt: TGTGCCAGCAGCTTTAGCACACCCCGCTCCTACGAGCAGTACTTC
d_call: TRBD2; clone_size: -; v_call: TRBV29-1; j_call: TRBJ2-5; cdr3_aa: CSVDRSGRGQETQYF; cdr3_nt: TGCAGCGTTGATCGTAGCGGGAGGGGACAAGAGACCCAGTACTTC
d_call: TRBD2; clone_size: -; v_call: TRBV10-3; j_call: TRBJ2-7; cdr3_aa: CAISPAGGHPEQYF; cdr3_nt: TGTGCCATCAGTCCAGCGGGAGGGCACCCCGAGCAGTACTTC
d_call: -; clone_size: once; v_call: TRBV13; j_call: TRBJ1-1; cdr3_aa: CASIIKGGMDTEAFF; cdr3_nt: TGTGCCAGCATCATAAAGGGGGGAATGGACACTGAAGCTTTCTTT
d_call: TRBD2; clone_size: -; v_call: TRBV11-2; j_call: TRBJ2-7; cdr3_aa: CASRVTSGAYEQYF; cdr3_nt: TGTGCCAGCAGGGTGACTAGCGGGGCCTACGAGCAGTACTTC
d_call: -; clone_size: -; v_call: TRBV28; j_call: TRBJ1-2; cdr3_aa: CASSFIRSTYGYTF; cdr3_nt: TGTGCCAGCAGTTTTATTCGCAGTACCTATGGCTACACCTTC
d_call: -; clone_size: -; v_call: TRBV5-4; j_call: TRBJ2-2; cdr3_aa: CASSWDALPLTGELFF; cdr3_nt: TGTGCCAGCAGCTGGGACGCCCTCCCACTCACCGGGGAGCTGTTTTTT
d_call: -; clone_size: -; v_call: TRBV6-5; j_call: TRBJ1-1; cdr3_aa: CASSDYTEAFF; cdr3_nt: TGTGCCAGCAGCGACTACACTGAAGCTTTCTTT